The 15 T cell receptor beta chains below were found in one sample sequenced in a study of T cell repertoires in cytomegalovirus infection. TCRdb recomputed calls from the reads with MiXCR, one row per CDR3 protein. Here the sample spans about 920,000 distinct CDR3 sequences, approximately 30% being singletons. Antigens of these TCRs are unknown. This specimen consisted of cultured CD8+ T cells from PBMCs, obtained from culture after CMV antigen stimulation. The origin of the receptors is a human donor in good health (CMV status not recorded). Some clones in this sample may be carry-over from other donors' samples.

V and J are TRBV5-1 and TRBJ2-7; no reliable D call. CDR1 and CDR2 (germline): SGHRS, YFSETQ. V dropped 0 bases and J dropped 6 bases, with 28 bases sitting between them. The CDR3 extends over 19 amino acids. The CDR3 spells CASSLVPNQDFKGGLEQYF. The CDR3 DNA is TGCGCCAGCAGCTTGGTCCCTAACCAAGATTTTAAGGGCGGCCTCGAGCAGTACTTC. Full variable domain (rest looked up from reference TRBV5-1 and TRBJ2-7): KAGVTQTPRYLIKTRGQQVTLSCSPISGHRSVSWYQQTPGQGLQFLFEYFSETQRNKGNFPGRFSGRQFSNSRSEMNVSTLELGDSALYLCASSLVPNQDFKGGLEQYFGPGTRLTVT.

There are many counts of this clonotype. The CDR3 sequence: CASSLGGQGDGYTF. In nucleotides, the CDR3 is TGTGCCAGCAGCTTAGGCGGACAGGGTGATGGCTACACCTTC. The J gene is TRBJ1-2, the V gene TRBV7-8; 8 nucleotides match TRBD1. CDR1 and CDR2 from the germline V gene are SGHVS and FQNEAQ. CDR3 size: 14 residues. V lost 1 base, J lost 6 bases, and 4 bases stayed unmatched.

The V gene is TRBV6-6, the J gene TRBJ2-7; TRBD1 matches at 9 bases. V lost 6 bases and J lost 10; bases outside the gene matches: 13. The germline gives CDR1 MNHNY, CDR2 SVGAGI (reference sequence). This CDR3 spans 14 amino acids. The CDR3 spells CASRIHRGQGIQYV. As DNA, the CDR3 is TGTGCCAGCAGAATTCACCGGGGACAGGGTATCCAGTACGTC.

This clonotype has just one count. V and J are TRBV18 and TRBJ1-1; the D gene is possibly TRBD1 (5 bases). Trimming took off 3 bases at V and 1 base at J, with 9 bases between the two ends. Germline V lookup: CDR1 KGHSH, CDR2 LQKENI. The CDR3 contains 14 residues. CDR3 residues: CASSPGPENTEAFF. CDR3 coding DNA: TGTGCCAGCTCACCGGGGCCCGAGAACACTGAAGCTTTCTTT.

Turning to this clonotype: Given a much more abundant clone one base away, this may be a read error. The chain has TRBV27 and TRBJ1-2; 10 bases agree with TRBD1. Germline V gene lookup returns CDR1 MNHEY and CDR2 SMNVEV (reference sequence). Trimming cost V 4 bases and J 3 bases; bases outside gene matches: 5. The CDR3 contains 15 residues. CDR3 nucleotides: TGTGCCAGCAGTTCCCTCGGACAGGGGGACTATGGCTACACCTTC. Protein: CASSSLGQGDYGYTF.

V is TRBV6-6 and J is TRBJ1-1; D is possibly TRBD1 (6 bases). The CDR3 is 16 amino acids. V was pared by 3 bases and J by 1 base, with 15 bases between. The germline CDR1 and CDR2 sequences are MNHNY and SVGAGI (reference sequence). For the CDR3, the DNA is TGTGCCAGCAGTTATCGTCCAGGGGACAAGAACACTGAAGCTTTCTTT. Its protein is CASSYRPGDKNTEAFF.

This clonotype was recorded at least ten times. V is TRBV6-6 and J is TRBJ1-4, with TRBD1 as a possible D gene (5 bases). The CDR3 loop spans 16 amino acids. Trimming pared 0 bases from V and 8 bases from J, leaving 16 bases between. Germline V gene lookup returns CDR1 MNHNY and CDR2 SVGAGI (reference sequence). CDR3 residues: CASSYSGPRVGEKLFF. In nucleotides, the CDR3 is TGTGCCAGCAGTTACTCCGGGCCCAGGGTGGGGGAAAAACTGTTTTTT.

This rearrangement joins TRBV7-6 to TRBJ1-1, with 8 positions matching TRBD1. This CDR3 region has 17 residues. CDR1 is SGHVS, CDR2 FNYEAQ, per germline. V was pared by 5 bases and J by 0 bases, with 11 bases of the junction left unmatched. CDR3 sequence (DNA): TGTGCCAGCAGCCCACTCTCTAACAGGGGGGTGAACACTGAAGCTTTCTTT. Protein sequence: CASSPLSNRGVNTEAFF. Full variable domain (missing parts from reference TRBV7-6 and TRBJ1-1): GAGVSQSPRYKVTKRGQDVALRCDPISGHVSLYWYRQALGQGPEFLTYFNYEAQQDKSGLPNDRFSAERPEGSISTLTIQRTEQRDSAMYRCASSPLSNRGVNTEAFFGQGTRLTVV.

The genes are TRBV27 and TRBJ2-5, with TRBD2 matching 12 bases. Germline CDR1 and CDR2: MNHEY and SMNVEV (reference sequence). The CDR3 runs to 16 residues. Unmatched junction bases numbered 8, after V lost 4 bases and J lost 5 bases. CDR3 nucleotide sequence: TGTGCCAGCAGTTGGTTGAGGACTAGCGGGGAGGAGACCCAGTACTTC. Translated: CASSWLRTSGEETQYF.

This chain links TRBV20-1 with TRBJ1-6; 10 bases map to TRBD1. The V segment lost 2 bases and the J segment 8 bases; nucleotides outside the gene matches: 6. Germline lookup yields CDR1 DFQATT and CDR2 SNEGSKA (reference sequence). The CDR3 contains 15 residues. Here the CDR3 reads CSARTSGTGDSPLHF. In DNA form, the CDR3 reads TGCAGTGCTAGAACTTCCGGGACAGGGGATTCACCCCTCCACTTT.

The chain links TRBV6-9 to TRBJ2-2; possible D gene TRBD1, 5 bases. CDR3 length: 14 residues. Per the germline V gene, CDR1 is MNHGY and CDR2 is SVAAGI. DNA of the CDR3: TGTGTCAACCCCCAGGGTATGAACACCGGGGAGCTGTTTTTT. It specifies CVNPQGMNTGELFF.

This clonotype was counted at least ten times. The chain joins TRBV7-2 to TRBJ1-5; possible D gene TRBD1, 6 bases. The CDR3 has 15 amino acids. Germline V gives CDR1 SGHTA, CDR2 FQGNSA. The V gene lost 1 base and the J gene lost 7 bases, with 14 bases spanning the gap. The CDR3 spells CASSLGRGYTQPQHF. CDR3 coding DNA: TGTGCCAGCAGCTTAGGCAGGGGTTATACGCAGCCCCAGCATTTT.

The chain links TRBV7-9 to TRBJ2-5; TRBD2 agrees at 7 bases. In germline, CDR1 is SEHNR, CDR2 FQNEAQ (reference sequence). The trim removed 3 bases at V and 0 bases at J, leaving 16 bases unmatched. The CDR3 has 19 residues. The CDR3 DNA follows: TGTGCCAGCAGCTTCCCCGCGCTAGTGGGGGGGTTGTACCAAGAGACCCAGTACTTC. Its protein is CASSFPALVGGLYQETQYF.

This clonotype came up a few times. V is TRBV19 and J is TRBJ2-7, with 9 bases fitting TRBD1. This CDR3 is built from 17 residues. The V and J ends lost 0 bases and 7 bases, in that order; junction bases with no gene match: 13. The V gene's germline CDR1 is LNHDA and CDR2 SQIVND (reference sequence). The CDR3 sequence: CASSIDFGTGLAGEQYF. CDR3 nucleotide sequence: TGTGCCAGTAGTATAGATTTCGGGACAGGGCTCGCCGGGGAGCAGTACTTC.

This clonotype was counted ten times or more. DNA for the CDR3: TGCAGTGCACGAGGTGACGCTTCCTACGAGCAGTACTTC. Translated, it gives CSARGDASYEQYF. V and J are TRBV20-1 and TRBJ2-7; unclear D gene. V was shortened by 6 bases and J by 1 base, with 13 bases between the two germline ends. CDR3 length equals 13 residues. Looked up from germline, CDR1 is DFQATT and CDR2 is SNEGSKA (reference sequence).